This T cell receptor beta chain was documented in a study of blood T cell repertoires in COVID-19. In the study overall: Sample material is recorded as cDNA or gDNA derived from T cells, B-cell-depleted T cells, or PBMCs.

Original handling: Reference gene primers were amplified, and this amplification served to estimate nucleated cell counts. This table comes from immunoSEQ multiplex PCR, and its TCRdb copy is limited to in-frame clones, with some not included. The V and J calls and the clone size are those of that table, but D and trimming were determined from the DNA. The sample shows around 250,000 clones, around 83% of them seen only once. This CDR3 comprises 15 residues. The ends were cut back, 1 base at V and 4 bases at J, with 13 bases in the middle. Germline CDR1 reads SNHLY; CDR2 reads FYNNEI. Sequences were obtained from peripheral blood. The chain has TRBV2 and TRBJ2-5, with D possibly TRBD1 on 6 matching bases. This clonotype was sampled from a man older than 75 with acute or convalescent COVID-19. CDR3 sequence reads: CASSEDGRGSETQYF. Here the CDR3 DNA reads TGTGCCAGCAGTGAAGATGGCAGGGGTTCAGAGACCCAGTACTTC. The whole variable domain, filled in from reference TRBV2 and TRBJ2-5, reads EPEVTQTPSHQVTQMGQEVILRCVPISNHLYFYWYRQILGQKVEFLVSFYNNEISEKSEIFDDQFSVERPDGSNFTLKIRSTKLEDSAMYFCASSEDGRGSETQYFGPGTRLLVL.